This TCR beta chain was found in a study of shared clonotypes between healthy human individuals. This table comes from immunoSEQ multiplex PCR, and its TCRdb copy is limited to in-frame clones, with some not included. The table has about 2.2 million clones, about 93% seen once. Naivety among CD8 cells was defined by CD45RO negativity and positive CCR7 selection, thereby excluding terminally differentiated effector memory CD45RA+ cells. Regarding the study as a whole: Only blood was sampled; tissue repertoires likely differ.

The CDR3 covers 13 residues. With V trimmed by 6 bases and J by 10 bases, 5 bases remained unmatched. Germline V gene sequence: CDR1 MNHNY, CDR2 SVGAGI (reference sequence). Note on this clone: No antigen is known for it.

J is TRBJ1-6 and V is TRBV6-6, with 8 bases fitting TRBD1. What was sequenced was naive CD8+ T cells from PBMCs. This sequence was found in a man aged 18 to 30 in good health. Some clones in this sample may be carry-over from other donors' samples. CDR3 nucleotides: TGTGCCAGCAGCCAAGACAGGGGATCACCCCTCCACTTT. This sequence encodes CASSQDRGSPLHF.